This T cell receptor beta chain was profiled in a study of cytomegalovirus exposure and HLA in healthy donors. About the study: In a previous analysis, approximately 110 million unique TCR beta sequences were found from 150 million to 200 million T cells.

As to this clone: Its cognate antigen is unknown.

The PCR made use of 60 Vbeta and 13 Jbeta primers. Clones were sequenced by immunoSEQ multiplex PCR, and TCRdb holds only the in-frame ones, with some missing. Among some 130,000 clones listed, about 74% were seen once. Study-wide points: It was 164 TCR beta chains that were listed as cytomegalovirus-associated. About 87% or about 30% of the time was how often most TCR beta V segments were productive, according to an earlier analysis.

This CDR3 is built from 12 residues. Germline loops: CDR1 MNHNY, CDR2 SVGAGI (reference sequence). The V end was cut by 6 bases, the J end by 9 bases, with 14 bases between. The genes are TRBV6-6 and TRBJ1-2; D gene uncertain. The sequenced sample was PBMCs. This sequence originates from a male donor in good health and CMV-seronegative. CDR3 loop: CASRFSSERYTF. As DNA, the CDR3 is TGTGCCAGCAGATTCAGTTCTGAACGCTACACCTTC.